These T cell receptor beta chains were read from a single sample in a study of lymphopenia after photon versus proton radiotherapy. Only in-frame clones appear in the TCRdb table, and some are missing; sequencing was by immunoSEQ multiplex PCR. Of 150,000 or so clones listed, roughly nine tenths were seen once; the top ten hold around 5.1%. The source was peripheral blood, collected from a patient treated with photon-based radiotherapy. These receptors all stem from a man aged 50 to 59 with gastric cancer. CDR3s leave out the opening cysteine and the closing phenylalanine or tryptophan. Expanded clones are given a class, and other clones once, few, many or no size at all.

abundance,j_gene,v_gene,CDR3aa
NA,TRBJ2-7,TRBV19,ASSIAGTASYEQY
NA,TRBJ1-4,TRBV4-3,ASSLGEGKLF
once,TRBJ2-7,TRBV14,ASSRTATYEQY
NA,TRBJ2-3,TRBV14,ASSQDLYTSGTTDTQY
NA,TRBJ1-5,TRBV19,ASSSQGVSNQPQH
NA,TRBJ1-1,TRBV18,ASSPLGENTEAF
NA,TRBJ1-3,TRBV5-1,ASRQGASSGNTIY
NA,TRBJ1-2,TRBV6-1,ASSLRAWEAYGYT
NA,TRBJ2-1,TRBV9,ASSVGTSGSYNEQF
NA,TRBJ2-3,TRBV7-9,ASSLARLSDVTDTQY
few,TRBJ1-1,TRBV10-1,ASSAGEGMGNTEAF
NA,TRBJ1-3,TRBV30,AWRGGNTIY
NA,TRBJ2-1,TRBV7-6,ASSLRGSEQF
few,TRBJ1-1,TRBV2,ASKGQSYTEAF
NA,TRBJ1-3,TRBV7-2,ASSLAWTARSGNTIY
NA,TRBJ2-3,TRBV5-4,ASSLGSSGGDTQY
NA,TRBJ2-1,TRBV10-3,AISESAGAGYNEQF
NA,TRBJ1-4,TRBV18,ASSPPSGGSEKLF
once,TRBJ1-4,TRBV2,ASSRGQVATNEKLF
NA,TRBJ2-5,TRBV29-1,SVEIETQY
few,TRBJ1-1,TRBV19,ASIGQGLTEAF
NA,TRBJ2-5,TRBV27,ASSPRPGQETQY
NA,TRBJ2-5,TRBV29-1,SVGRQGITQETQY
NA,TRBJ2-7,TRBV15,ATSTDSYEQY
NA,TRBJ2-1,TRBV27,ASSPRLAGSSKQF
NA,TRBJ2-7,TRBV5-4,ASSLGLAGQYEQY
once,TRBJ2-7,TRBV7-9,ASSFNPGTGRYEQY
NA,TRBJ2-2,TRBV18,ASSPPSALGELF
NA,TRBJ2-1,TRBV5-5,ASSRRRGGMSSYNEQF
NA,TRBJ2-7,TRBV5-6,ASSLQGLAGGEQY
NA,TRBJ1-1,TRBV7-9,ASLPGEFGTEAF
once,TRBJ2-3,TRBV25-1,ASQKGGATDTQY
NA,TRBJ2-7,TRBV15,ATSTRVQGGRAYEQY
few,TRBJ2-1,TRBV30,AWSVGTSGKNEQF
NA,TRBJ2-1,TRBV7-3,ASSLTREAYNEQF
NA,TRBJ2-1,TRBV27,ASSLASGSSYNEQF
NA,TRBJ1-4,TRBV19,ASTTVGRAGEKLF
NA,TRBJ2-2,TRBV4-1,ASSQLSQNTGELF
NA,TRBJ2-2,TRBV9,ASSVALTSRGTGELF
NA,TRBJ2-7,TRBV28,ASGLGGTGSYEQY
few,TRBJ2-1,TRBV28,ASSLTYNEQF
NA,TRBJ2-2,TRBV11-3,ASSLDPTGELF
NA,TRBJ2-5,TRBV12-5,ASASGTSGRGSGETQY
NA,TRBJ2-1,TRBV30,AFSGIGNEQF
NA,TRBJ2-3,TRBV14,ASSQDWGVPTDTQY
NA,TRBJ1-5,TRBV5-5,ASSLGGIYQPQH
NA,TRBJ2-5,TRBV7-9,ASSLSGTGETQY
once,TRBJ2-2,TRBV9,ASSVGRLAVNTGELF
NA,TRBJ2-2,TRBV7-2,ASSLAWTSGIGELF
NA,TRBJ2-1,TRBV5-8,ASSPVKFGAVNEQF
NA,TRBJ1-3,TRBV29-1,SVETASGNTIY
NA,TRBJ2-1,TRBV11-2,ASSSLRGRNEQF
NA,TRBJ2-3,TRBV20-1,SATSTDTQY